A selection of T cell receptor beta chains follows, all from one sample in a study of shared clonotypes between healthy human individuals. Sequencing used immunoSEQ multiplex PCR; TCRdb keeps in-frame clones, though not all of them. Of about 2,500,000 clones listed, around 90% were seen once; the top ten hold about 0.13%. Sequencing used naive CD4+ T cells sorted from blood. Source of these receptors: a man aged 18 to 30 in good health. Both conserved end residues are part of each CDR3. The order of the fields is clone size, J gene, D gene, V gene, CDR3 DNA, CDR3 protein. D genes are given only for firm matches. The listing skips clone size in some rows; elsewhere it reads once, few, many or a size class.

abundance: .
j_gene: TRBJ2-3
d_gene: TRBD2
v_gene: TRBV5-1
CDR3nt: TGCGCCAGCCGTATTAGCGGGGGAGCAGATACGCAGTATTTT
CDR3aa: CASRISGGADTQYF

abundance: .
j_gene: TRBJ2-7
d_gene: TRBD2
v_gene: TRBV5-4
CDR3nt: TGTGCCAGCAGCCCGGCGGGGCGGGAGTACGAGCAGTACTTC
CDR3aa: CASSPAGREYEQYF

abundance: once
j_gene: TRBJ2-7
d_gene: TRBD2
v_gene: TRBV5-1
CDR3nt: TGCGCCAGCAGCTTGCGACTAGCGGGAGTCTACGAGCAGTACTTC
CDR3aa: CASSLRLAGVYEQYF

abundance: .
j_gene: TRBJ2-7
d_gene: TRBD1
v_gene: TRBV7-2
CDR3nt: TGTGCCAGCACCCTAGGGGGGCAGGGGGCTTACGAGCAGTACTTC
CDR3aa: CASTLGGQGAYEQYF

abundance: .
j_gene: TRBJ2-7
d_gene: .
v_gene: TRBV7-2
CDR3nt: TGTGCCAGCAGCTTAGCGGGGGGCAGCGGGTCCTACGAGCAGTACTTC
CDR3aa: CASSLAGGSGSYEQYF

abundance: .
j_gene: TRBJ2-3
d_gene: .
v_gene: TRBV19
CDR3nt: TGTGCCAGTAGTATCGTTGGCAGAGGGGCCCCAGATACGCAGTATTTT
CDR3aa: CASSIVGRGAPDTQYF

abundance: .
j_gene: TRBJ2-1
d_gene: TRBD2
v_gene: TRBV6-4
CDR3nt: TGTGCCAGCAGTCCGACCGGGACTAACTCCTACAATGAGCAGTTCTTC
CDR3aa: CASSPTGTNSYNEQFF

abundance: once
j_gene: TRBJ2-7
d_gene: .
v_gene: TRBV19
CDR3nt: TGTGCCAGTAGTATGGGCGGATGGACGGTAGGGAACTACGAGCAGTACTTC
CDR3aa: CASSMGGWTVGNYEQYF

abundance: .
j_gene: TRBJ2-7
d_gene: TRBD2
v_gene: TRBV27
CDR3nt: TGTGCCAGCAGTTTAGGAGGGCGGGGGAGTTCCTACGAGCAGTACTTC
CDR3aa: CASSLGGRGSSYEQYF

abundance: once
j_gene: TRBJ2-1
d_gene: .
v_gene: TRBV10-3
CDR3nt: TGTGCCATCAGTGGGGACTCTCAAGGGAGAAATGAGCAGTTCTTC
CDR3aa: CAISGDSQGRNEQFF

abundance: .
j_gene: TRBJ1-4
d_gene: .
v_gene: TRBV4-3
CDR3nt: TGCGCCAGCAGCCAAGTTCGCGAAAAACTGTTTTTT
CDR3aa: CASSQVREKLFF

abundance: .
j_gene: TRBJ2-5
d_gene: .
v_gene: TRBV7-9
CDR3nt: TGTGCCAGCAGCTCCTATGGCGGGGCACAAGAGACCCAGTACTTC
CDR3aa: CASSSYGGAQETQYF

abundance: .
j_gene: TRBJ2-7
d_gene: .
v_gene: TRBV14
CDR3nt: TGTGCCAGCCTAGTAGTAAGGGGCTCCGAGCAGTACTTC
CDR3aa: CASLVVRGSEQYF

abundance: .
j_gene: TRBJ2-1
d_gene: TRBD2
v_gene: TRBV6-6
CDR3nt: TGTGCCAGCAGATTGGCTAGCGGTCTGTATGAGCAGTTCTTC
CDR3aa: CASRLASGLYEQFF

abundance: .
j_gene: TRBJ2-7
d_gene: TRBD1
v_gene: TRBV18
CDR3nt: TGTGCCAGCTCACCAGTCCCCGGACAGGGTGGAAACTACGAGCAGTACTTC
CDR3aa: CASSPVPGQGGNYEQYF

abundance: .
j_gene: TRBJ2-7
d_gene: .
v_gene: TRBV6-5
CDR3nt: TGTGCCAGCAGTTACCAGGACAGACCCTACGAGCAGTACTTC
CDR3aa: CASSYQDRPYEQYF

abundance: .
j_gene: TRBJ2-2
d_gene: .
v_gene: TRBV7-9
CDR3nt: TGTGCCAGCAGCTTAACCGGGACTGCGAACACCGGGGAGCTGTTTTTT
CDR3aa: CASSLTGTANTGELFF

abundance: .
j_gene: TRBJ2-3
d_gene: .
v_gene: TRBV10-3
CDR3nt: TGTGCCATCAGTGATGAGGGAGCTTTGGCAGATACGCAGTATTTT
CDR3aa: CAISDEGALADTQYF

abundance: .
j_gene: TRBJ2-2
d_gene: .
v_gene: TRBV27
CDR3nt: TGTGCCAGCAGTTTAGCCGCTAAGACCGGGGAGCTGTTTTTT
CDR3aa: CASSLAAKTGELFF

abundance: .
j_gene: TRBJ1-4
d_gene: .
v_gene: TRBV6-5
CDR3nt: TGTGCCAGCAGTTACTCGTGGGGGCGTACTAATGAAAAACTGTTTTTT
CDR3aa: CASSYSWGRTNEKLFF

abundance: .
j_gene: TRBJ2-1
d_gene: .
v_gene: TRBV25-1
CDR3nt: TGTGCCAGCAGTGATATTACTTACAATGAGCAGTTCTTC
CDR3aa: CASSDITYNEQFF

abundance: .
j_gene: TRBJ1-1
d_gene: TRBD1
v_gene: TRBV18
CDR3nt: TGTGCCAGCTCACCACCGGCAGGGGGGGTAGGTGAAGCTTTCTTT
CDR3aa: CASSPPAGGVGEAFF

abundance: .
j_gene: TRBJ2-2
d_gene: .
v_gene: TRBV7-2
CDR3nt: TGTGCCAGCAGGAACCGGGGCGGAGCGATCGGGGAGCTGTTTTTT
CDR3aa: CASRNRGGAIGELFF

abundance: .
j_gene: TRBJ1-1
d_gene: .
v_gene: TRBV30
CDR3nt: TGTGCCTGGAGTCCGGGACAAGCGAACACTGAAGCTTTCTTT
CDR3aa: CAWSPGQANTEAFF

abundance: .
j_gene: TRBJ1-1
d_gene: TRBD1
v_gene: TRBV12-5
CDR3nt: TGTGCTAGTGGTTTGGTACCTACCGCGACAGGGCGGAACACTGAAGCTTTCTTT
CDR3aa: CASGLVPTATGRNTEAFF

abundance: .
j_gene: TRBJ2-7
d_gene: TRBD1
v_gene: TRBV6-5
CDR3nt: TGTGCCAGCAGCCGGGACAGCAGAGAAGAGCAGTACTTC
CDR3aa: CASSRDSREEQYF

abundance: .
j_gene: TRBJ2-1
d_gene: .
v_gene: TRBV9
CDR3nt: TGTGCCAGCAGCCCCGGTGTCTTCCAGACCTACAATGAGCAGTTCTTC
CDR3aa: CASSPGVFQTYNEQFF

abundance: .
j_gene: TRBJ1-3
d_gene: .
v_gene: TRBV18
CDR3nt: TGTGCCAGCTCACCTACAGTAGGGTTAAGTTCTGGAAACACCATATATTTT
CDR3aa: CASSPTVGLSSGNTIYF

abundance: .
j_gene: TRBJ1-4
d_gene: .
v_gene: TRBV7-9
CDR3nt: TGTGCCAGCAGCCCCGGCGCAACTAATGAAAAACTGTTTTTT
CDR3aa: CASSPGATNEKLFF

abundance: once
j_gene: TRBJ2-2
d_gene: .
v_gene: TRBV10-3
CDR3nt: TGTGCCATCAGTGGGAGGGCCGGGGTCAACACCGGGGAGCTGTTTTTT
CDR3aa: CAISGRAGVNTGELFF

abundance: .
j_gene: TRBJ2-2
d_gene: .
v_gene: TRBV9
CDR3nt: TGTGCCAGCAGCGTAGACTCCGGGGAGCTGTTTTTT
CDR3aa: CASSVDSGELFF

abundance: .
j_gene: TRBJ2-2
d_gene: TRBD1
v_gene: TRBV28
CDR3nt: TGTGCCAGTCGACAGGGTTTCTGGGACACCGGGGAGCTGTTTTTT
CDR3aa: CASRQGFWDTGELFF

abundance: .
j_gene: TRBJ1-4
d_gene: .
v_gene: TRBV7-9
CDR3nt: TGTGCCAGCAGCCCAGAAATGGGTACTGCTAATGAAAAACTGTTTTTT
CDR3aa: CASSPEMGTANEKLFF

abundance: .
j_gene: TRBJ1-1
d_gene: TRBD1
v_gene: TRBV23-1
CDR3nt: TGCGCCAGCAGTCAGGGACAGGGGGCGGTTGAAGCTTTCTTT
CDR3aa: CASSQGQGAVEAFF

abundance: .
j_gene: TRBJ2-3
d_gene: .
v_gene: TRBV27
CDR3nt: TGTGCCAGCAGTGCCCTTGGTAGCGGCAGCACAGATACGCAGTATTTT
CDR3aa: CASSALGSGSTDTQYF

abundance: .
j_gene: TRBJ1-1
d_gene: .
v_gene: TRBV5-1
CDR3nt: TGCGCCAGCAGCTCACCGTCACAGGGGAACACTGAAGCTTTCTTT
CDR3aa: CASSSPSQGNTEAFF

abundance: .
j_gene: TRBJ2-1
d_gene: TRBD2
v_gene: TRBV18
CDR3nt: TGTGCCAGCTCATCATACACGACTAGCGGGGGAAGCTCCTACAATGAGCAGTTCTTC
CDR3aa: CASSSYTTSGGSSYNEQFF

abundance: .
j_gene: TRBJ2-1
d_gene: TRBD2
v_gene: TRBV27
CDR3nt: TGTGCCAGCAGTTTACTGGCGGGGGGCTACAATGAGCAGTTCTTC
CDR3aa: CASSLLAGGYNEQFF

abundance: .
j_gene: TRBJ2-3
d_gene: .
v_gene: TRBV6-4
CDR3nt: TGTGCCAGCAGTAGGGACTGGGGAGATACGCAGTATTTT
CDR3aa: CASSRDWGDTQYF

abundance: .
j_gene: TRBJ1-2
d_gene: .
v_gene: TRBV5-4
CDR3nt: TGTGCCAGCAGACCCGACAGGTTCTTCCATGGCTACACCTTC
CDR3aa: CASRPDRFFHGYTF

abundance: .
j_gene: TRBJ1-5
d_gene: TRBD1
v_gene: TRBV5-5
CDR3nt: TGTGCCAGCAGCTCCGGACAGGGTTATCAGCCCCAGCATTTT
CDR3aa: CASSSGQGYQPQHF

abundance: once
j_gene: TRBJ2-6
d_gene: .
v_gene: TRBV5-4
CDR3nt: TGTGCCAGCAGCCTTGGTGGACAGTCGAGCTCTGGGGCCAACGTCCTGACTTTC
CDR3aa: CASSLGGQSSSGANVLTF

abundance: .
j_gene: TRBJ2-3
d_gene: TRBD2
v_gene: TRBV7-7
CDR3nt: TGTGCTAGCACCAATACGGGGACTAGCGGGAGTCCAGATACGCAGTATTTT
CDR3aa: CASTNTGTSGSPDTQYF

abundance: few
j_gene: TRBJ2-3
d_gene: TRBD2
v_gene: TRBV28
CDR3nt: TGTGCCAGCAGTTTAGGCGGGGGATCAGATACGCAGTATTTT
CDR3aa: CASSLGGGSDTQYF